Listed below are T cell receptor beta chains from one sample, sequenced in a study of cytomegalovirus exposure and HLA in healthy donors. The data were produced by immunoSEQ multiplex PCR, yet TCRdb's version contains in-frame clones alone and is incomplete. The sample yields about 120,000 clones, around 82% seen once. Specimen: PBMCs. The receptor set was obtained from a man aged 30 to 39 in good health and CMV-seropositive. Both conserved end residues are part of each CDR3. A D gene is named only where the DNA matches it firmly. Clone size appears in some rows only: once, few, many, or a class for an expanded clone.

v_call	j_call	d_call	clone_size	cdr3_nt	cdr3_aa
TRBV6-1	TRBJ2-3	-	-	TGTGCTCACGCCGCCGAGCCCGCGCAGTATTTT	CAHAAEPAQYF
TRBV7-9	TRBJ2-2	-	-	TGTGCCAGCAGGCCTACAAGCAGGGTGGGCACCGGGGAGCTGTTTTTT	CASRPTSRVGTGELFF
TRBV4-3	TRBJ2-2	-	-	TGCGCCAGCAGCCCGGGACACTCTCTTTTTGGGAACACCGGGGAGCTGTTTTTT	CASSPGHSLFGNTGELFF
TRBV12-2	TRBJ2-1	-	-	TGTGCAAGTCGCCCGCGCACAGGGGGTTACAATGAGCAGTTCTTC	CASRPRTGGYNEQFF
TRBV7-2	TRBJ2-5	TRBD1	-	TGTGCCAGCAGCTTAGCGGGACCGGGACAGGGTACATGGGAGACCCAGTACTTC	CASSLAGPGQGTWETQYF
TRBV7-8	TRBJ2-3	TRBD2	once	TGTGCCAGCAGCCCACCGCGGGGGTGGGGCCCAGATACGCAGTATTTT	CASSPPRGWGPDTQYF
TRBV7-2	TRBJ1-2	-	-	TGTGCCAGCAGCTTAGTCGGTGGTTCTAACTATGGCTACACCTTC	CASSLVGGSNYGYTF
TRBV2	TRBJ2-7	TRBD2	-	TGTGCCAGCATCCCTAGCGGGACGACCTACGAGCAGTACTTC	CASIPSGTTYEQYF
TRBV29-1	TRBJ2-3	TRBD2	-	TGCAGCGTTGGGGGAGCGGGAGGAGGCACAGATACGCAGTATTTT	CSVGGAGGGTDTQYF
TRBV2	TRBJ2-7	TRBD2	-	TGTGCCAGCAGGGGAGAGCCTGTAGGGACTAGCGGAAACATTTACGAGCAGTACTTC	CASRGEPVGTSGNIYEQYF
TRBV30	TRBJ2-1	-	-	TGTGCCTGGACCGACGGGGTGGCGGCTTCCAATGAGCAGTTCTTC	CAWTDGVAASNEQFF
TRBV19	TRBJ2-2	-	-	TGTGCCAGTAGTATTTCAGGGGGAGGCACCGGGGAGCTGTTTTTT	CASSISGGGTGELFF
TRBV12-5	TRBJ2-2	TRBD2	-	TGTGCTAGTGGTTTGGGGCGGGAGGGCTACACCGGGGAGCTGTTTTTT	CASGLGREGYTGELFF
TRBV18	TRBJ2-7	TRBD1	-	TGTGCCAGCTCACAGCCGGGACAGGGGAACGGGGGAATTAGTAAGCAGTACTTC	CASSQPGQGNGGISKQYF
TRBV7-2	TRBJ2-7	TRBD1	-	TGTGCCAGCAGCTTGAACCCGGGACAGGGGGCTAACGAGCAGTACTTC	CASSLNPGQGANEQYF
TRBV7-9	TRBJ1-2	TRBD1	-	TGTGCCAGCAGCTCCCAACCGGGACAGGAAAACTATGGCTACACCTTC	CASSSQPGQENYGYTF
TRBV5-1	TRBJ1-2	-	-	TGCGCCAGCAGCTTGGCGGGGAGAGATGGCGGCTACACCTTC	CASSLAGRDGGYTF
TRBV28	TRBJ2-5	TRBD1	-	TGTGCCAGCAGTTTCGGACAGGGGCGCGAGACCCAGTACTTC	CASSFGQGRETQYF